The 30 T cell receptor beta chains listed next were all sequenced from one sample in a study of blood T cell repertoires in COVID-19. Profiling relied on immunoSEQ multiplex PCR, and the TCRdb table lists in-frame clones only, not all of them. This sample has some 45,000 clones, with 86% found just once. The sequencing sample was made of peripheral blood. The receptors originated from a human donor in a cohort sampled during active COVID-19.

This clone is judged medium-sized (0.01 to 0.1%). The CDR3 nucleotides read TGTGCCAGCAATCCCGGGGGGCGGACGAATGAAGCTTTCTTT. Translated, it gives CASNPGGRTNEAFF. V usage is TRBV7-9 and J usage is TRBJ1-1, with a possible D match to TRBD1 (6 bases). Trimming removed 7 bases from V and 7 bases from J, with 19 bases in between. In germline, CDR1 is SEHNR, CDR2 FQNEAQ (reference sequence). The CDR3 contains 14 residues.

The chain couples TRBV4-1 to TRBJ2-7; D may be TRBD2 (5 bases). Germline CDR1 and CDR2: MGHRA and YSYEKL. Trimming pared 3 bases from V and 7 bases from J, leaving 13 bases between. There are 13 residues in the CDR3. The CDR3 DNA is TGCGCCAGCAGCCAGGGCCGATCGGGAGAGCAGTACTTC. Translation gives CASSQGRSGEQYF.

The CDR3 DNA sequence: TGCGCCAGCAGCCAAGTGGTAGAGACAGGGGGCGGTAATGGCTACACCTTC. Encoded protein: CASSQVVETGGGNGYTF. The genes are TRBV4-1 and TRBJ1-2, with 10 bases identical to TRBD1. After removal of 1 base from V and 6 bases from J, the junction contained 11 bases not matched to a gene. This CDR3 spans 17 amino acids. Germline V gene sequence: CDR1 MGHRA, CDR2 YSYEKL.

This clone was counted once. V usage is TRBV29-1 and J usage is TRBJ1-1; unclear D gene. CDR1 is SQVTM and CDR2 is ANQGSEA in the germline V gene. Trimming removed 5 bases from V and 6 bases from J, with 10 bases in between. The CDR3 runs 11 residues. CDR3 sequence reads: CSVRKGAEAFF. In nucleotides, the CDR3 is TGCAGCGTTAGAAAGGGAGCTGAAGCTTTCTTT.

The V call is TRBV19, the J call TRBJ1-2, with a tentative D call TRBD1 (6 bases). The V and J ends lost 7 bases and 7 bases respectively, with 19 bases between them. Germline V gene lookup returns CDR1 LNHDA and CDR2 SQIVND (reference sequence). The CDR3 consists of 14 residues. In nucleotides, the CDR3 is TGTGCCAGTACCACCTTAGGGGGGGAGAGTGGCTACACCTTC. Translation: CASTTLGGESGYTF.

This chain links TRBV19 with TRBJ2-2; the D is unclear. This CDR3 has 17 residues. CDR1 and CDR2 from the germline V gene are LNHDA and SQIVND (reference sequence). V gave up 4 bases and J gave up 0 bases, with 15 bases separating them. The DNA of the CDR3 is TGTGCCAGTAGTACCCGTACTCGTAGAGCGAACACCGGGGAGCTGTTTTTT. Protein: CASSTRTRRANTGELFF.

This chain links TRBV5-4 with TRBJ1-4; TRBD1 might be the D (6 bases). V dropped 10 bases and J dropped 8 bases, with 18 bases sitting between them. Germline CDR1 SGHNT, CDR2 YYREEE (reference sequence). CDR3 length: 13 amino acids. CDR3 sequence reads: CAGKVGAKEKLFF. The DNA of the CDR3 is TGTGCCGGCAAGGTGGGGGCCAAAGAAAAACTGTTTTTT.

The chain couples TRBV5-1 to TRBJ1-5; TRBD1 matches 7 bases. Trimming cost V 5 bases and J 5 bases; bases outside gene matches: 4. CDR1 and CDR2 (germline): SGHRS, YFSETQ. The CDR3 loop spans 13 amino acids. CDR3 in amino acids: CASSSGQHQPQHF. The DNA for the CDR3 is TGCGCCAGCAGTTCGGGACAGCATCAGCCCCAGCATTTT.

The V gene is TRBV13, the J gene TRBJ2-7, with no clear D. The CDR3 is 13 amino acids. Trimming shortened V by 0 bases and J by 2 bases, and 5 bases separated the two germline ends. Germline assignment: CDR1 PRHDT and CDR2 FYEKMQ (reference sequence). The CDR3 loop reads CASSLGGTYEQYF. CDR3 nucleotides: TGTGCCAGCAGCTTAGGGGGCACCTACGAGCAGTACTTC.

The chain combines TRBV5-4 with TRBJ2-7; D is ambiguous. This CDR3 has 12 amino acids. CDR1 is SGHNT, CDR2 YYREEE, per germline (reference sequence). With 3 bases removed from V and 3 bases from J, the gap between germline ends came to 7 bases. CDR3 loop: CASSSPDYEQYF. In DNA form, the CDR3 reads TGTGCCAGCAGCTCCCCAGACTACGAGCAGTACTTC.

The chain is built from TRBV9 and TRBJ1-3; D ambiguous. This CDR3 has 14 amino acids. The germline V and J ends were trimmed by 1 base and 4 bases, with 9 bases remaining between them. CDR1 and CDR2 from the germline V gene are SGDLS and YYNGEE. This chain's CDR3 is CASSVPAEGNTIYF. The CDR3 nucleotides are TGTGCCAGCAGCGTACCGGCGGAGGGAAACACCATATATTTT.

The rearrangement uses TRBV7-8 and TRBJ1-1, with TRBD1 identical over 7 bases. The CDR3 runs 14 residues. The J segment lost 3 bases and the V segment lost 8 bases, leaving 9 bases of the junction unmatched. Per the germline V gene, CDR1 is SGHVS and CDR2 is FQNEAQ. This CDR3 is CASGTDRADTEAFF. As DNA, the CDR3 is TGTGCCAGCGGGACTGACAGGGCCGACACTGAAGCTTTCTTT.

In its sample, this clone was seen once. The chain carries TRBV11-3 and TRBJ2-1; D perhaps matches TRBD1 (6 bases). V lost 0 bases to trimming and J lost 6 bases, with 12 bases between them. This CDR3 contains 15 residues. Per germline, CDR1 SGHNT and CDR2 YENEEA. Here the CDR3 DNA reads TGTGCCAGCAGCTTAGATCTTACAGGGCGCAATGAGCAGTTCTTC. As protein: CASSLDLTGRNEQFF. The whole variable domain, filled in from reference TRBV11-3 and TRBJ2-1, reads EAGVVQSPRYKIIEKKQPVAFWCNPISGHNTLYWYLQNLGQGPELLIRYENEEAVDDSQLPKDRFSAERLKGVDSTLKIQPAELGDSAVYLCASSLDLTGRNEQFFGPGTRLTVL.

The V gene is TRBV5-1, the J gene TRBJ2-6; 8 bases are a match to TRBD1. CDR1 is SGHRS, CDR2 YFSETQ, per germline. The CDR3 has 19 residues. Trimming at V came to 0 bases and at J to 2 bases, leaving 10 bases not matched to a gene. The CDR3 nucleotides read TGCGCCAGCAGCTTGGGATTACAGGGGGGCTCGGCTGGGGCCAACGTCCTGACTTTC. Encoded protein: CASSLGLQGGSAGANVLTF.

V is TRBV7-9 and J is TRBJ2-1; no clear D. The CDR3 covers 15 residues. V was clipped by 5 bases and J by 1 base, with 12 bases between them. The V gene's germline CDR1 is SEHNR and CDR2 FQNEAQ (reference sequence). CDR3 residues: CASSPRLRSYNEQFF. The DNA for the CDR3 is TGTGCCAGCAGCCCCCGTCTCAGATCCTACAATGAGCAGTTCTTC.

V is TRBV7-2 and J is TRBJ1-2, with D unresolved. CDR1 SGHTA and CDR2 FQGNSA come from the germline V gene. Trimming stripped 1 base from V and 5 bases from J, with 11 bases between. The CDR3 spans 14 residues. CDR3 bases: TGTGCCAGCAGCTTAGACCACACCAGTTATGGCTACACCTTC. Translated, it gives CASSLDHTSYGYTF.

This clone was picked up a small number of times. The V gene is TRBV5-6, the J gene TRBJ1-2; D is uncertain. V was shortened by 4 bases and J by 8 bases, with 9 bases between the two germline ends. Germline V gene data show CDR1 as SGHDT and CDR2 as YYEEEE. The CDR3 covers 11 residues. This chain's CDR3 is CASSGGWGYTF. CDR3 in DNA: TGTGCCAGCAGCGGAGGATGGGGCTACACCTTC.

The chain couples TRBV7-2 to TRBJ1-5, with D tentatively TRBD1 (5 bases). Germline loops: CDR1 SGHTA, CDR2 FQGNSA. V lost 4 bases to trimming and J lost 6 bases, with 10 bases between them. The CDR3 sequence is 13 residues long. DNA of the CDR3: TGTGCCAGCAGCTACTCAAGGGGTCAGCCCCAGCATTTT. Translated: CASSYSRGQPQHF.

The rearrangement uses TRBV6-2 or TRBV6-3 and TRBJ1-1; tentatively, D is TRBD1 (5 bases). The length of the CDR3 is 15 residues. V was clipped by 1 base and J by 4 bases, with 13 bases between them. Germline CDR1 is MNHEY and CDR2 is SVGEGT. CDR3 bases: TGTGCCAGCAGTTACTTAAGGGGAGGAAGCACTGAAGCTTTCTTT. This translates into CASSYLRGGSTEAFF.

The chain carries TRBV12-5 and TRBJ2-7; TRBD1 matches at 7 bases. Trimming cost V 9 bases and J 3 bases; bases outside gene matches: 5. The germline gives CDR1 LGHNT, CDR2 FRNRAP. The CDR3 totals 12 residues. The CDR3 is CASPGQRYEQYF. The DNA of the CDR3 is TGTGCTAGCCCGGGACAGCGCTACGAGCAGTACTTC.

This chain connects TRBV7-9 to TRBJ2-2; no definite D call. V was shortened by 1 base and J by 5 bases, with 5 bases between the two germline ends. CDR1 is SEHNR and CDR2 is FQNEAQ in the germline V gene (reference sequence). The CDR3 covers 13 residues. CDR3 sequence: CASSLGGTGELFF. The CDR3 coding sequence is TGTGCCAGCAGCTTAGGAGGAACCGGGGAGCTGTTTTTT.

This clone has only a few counts. The chain employs TRBV6-6 and TRBJ2-1, with 8 bases fitting TRBD2. The CDR3 runs 15 residues. V gave up 4 bases and J gave up 0 bases; unmatched junction bases: 2. Per germline, CDR1 MNHNY and CDR2 SVGAGI (reference sequence). CDR3 sequence: CASSFSGDSYNEQFF. In nucleotides, the CDR3 is TGTGCCAGCAGTTTTAGCGGGGACTCCTACAATGAGCAGTTCTTC.

The DNA of the CDR3 is TGCGCCAGCAGCTTGGAATCGACTAGCGGGGGAGATGGTGAGCAGTTCTTC. Protein product: CASSLESTSGGDGEQFF. This sequence joins TRBV5-1 and TRBJ2-1; 12 positions agree with TRBD2. CDR1 SGHRS and CDR2 YFSETQ come from the germline V gene. The trim removed 0 bases at V and 9 bases at J, leaving 10 bases unmatched. The CDR3 has 17 residues.

The rearrangement links TRBV13 to TRBJ2-1, with D tentatively TRBD2 (6 bases). Trimming left V 6 bases short and J 0 bases short, with 12 bases between. This CDR3 is built from 15 residues. Germline V CDR1 and CDR2: PRHDT, FYEKMQ (reference sequence). CDR3 protein: CASRGPGASYNEQFF. In DNA, the CDR3 is TGTGCCAGCAGAGGGCCGGGAGCCTCCTACAATGAGCAGTTCTTC. Using reference TRBV13 and TRBJ2-1 for the parts outside the CDR3, the full variable domain is AAGVIQSPRHLIKEKRETATLKCYPIPRHDTVYWYQQGPGQDPQFLISFYEKMQSDKGSIPDRFSAQQFSDYHSELNMSSLELGDSALYFCASRGPGASYNEQFFGPGTRLTVL.

The V and J genes are TRBV19 and TRBJ2-6; 11 bases match TRBD1. CDR3 length equals 18 residues. V was pared by 5 bases and J by 1 base, with 7 bases of the junction left unmatched. Germline CDR1 is LNHDA and CDR2 is SQIVND (reference sequence). The chain's CDR3 is CASSPRTGGKSGANVLTF. The DNA for the CDR3 is TGTGCCAGTAGTCCAAGGACAGGGGGCAAATCTGGGGCCAACGTCCTGACTTTC.

The chain uses TRBV6-2 or TRBV6-3 and TRBJ2-2; 7 nucleotides agree with TRBD2. Germline lookup yields CDR1 MNHEY and CDR2 SVGEGT. J was trimmed by 0 bases and V by 5 bases; bases with no gene match: 15. CDR3 length equals 19 residues. For the CDR3, the DNA is TGTGCCAGCAGTCGTCCCCTTAGCGGGTACCCCGCGAACACCGGGGAGCTGTTTTTT. Amino acid sequence: CASSRPLSGYPANTGELFF.

This sequence joins TRBV27 and TRBJ1-5, with D possibly being TRBD1 (6 bases). Germline V lookup: CDR1 MNHEY, CDR2 SMNVEV (reference sequence). V was clipped by 6 bases and J by 4 bases, with 10 bases between them. The CDR3 spans 13 residues. The CDR3 reads CASSGQGNQPQHF. CDR3 in DNA: TGTGCCAGCAGCGGGCAGGGGAATCAGCCCCAGCATTTT.

The V call is TRBV30, the J call TRBJ2-2, with TRBD2 matching 13 bases. V shed 2 bases and J 0 bases; nucleotides not matched to a gene: 9. CDR3 length: 19 amino acids. CDR1 and CDR2 from the germline V gene are GTSNPN and SVGIG (reference sequence). CDR3 region: CAWSRTSGGYLANTGELFF. The CDR3 bases are TGTGCCTGGAGTCGGACTAGCGGGGGATACCTCGCGAACACCGGGGAGCTGTTTTTT.

The chain has TRBV5-1 and TRBJ2-5, with no clear D. CDR1 SGHRS and CDR2 YFSETQ come from the germline V gene. Trimming removed 2 bases from V and 6 bases from J, with 11 bases in between. The CDR3 covers 13 residues. CDR3 in amino acids: CASSFEFFQTQYF. The CDR3 DNA reads TGCGCCAGCAGCTTTGAGTTCTTCCAGACCCAGTACTTC.

The rearrangement uses TRBV2 and TRBJ1-5, with a possible D match to TRBD1 (5 bases). Germline CDR1 and CDR2: SNHLY and FYNNEI. Trimming left V 3 bases short and J 10 bases short, with 10 bases between. The CDR3 covers 12 residues. CDR3 DNA sequence: TGTGCCAGCAGTGACGGGACTACCCCCCAGCATTTT. This translates into CASSDGTTPQHF.